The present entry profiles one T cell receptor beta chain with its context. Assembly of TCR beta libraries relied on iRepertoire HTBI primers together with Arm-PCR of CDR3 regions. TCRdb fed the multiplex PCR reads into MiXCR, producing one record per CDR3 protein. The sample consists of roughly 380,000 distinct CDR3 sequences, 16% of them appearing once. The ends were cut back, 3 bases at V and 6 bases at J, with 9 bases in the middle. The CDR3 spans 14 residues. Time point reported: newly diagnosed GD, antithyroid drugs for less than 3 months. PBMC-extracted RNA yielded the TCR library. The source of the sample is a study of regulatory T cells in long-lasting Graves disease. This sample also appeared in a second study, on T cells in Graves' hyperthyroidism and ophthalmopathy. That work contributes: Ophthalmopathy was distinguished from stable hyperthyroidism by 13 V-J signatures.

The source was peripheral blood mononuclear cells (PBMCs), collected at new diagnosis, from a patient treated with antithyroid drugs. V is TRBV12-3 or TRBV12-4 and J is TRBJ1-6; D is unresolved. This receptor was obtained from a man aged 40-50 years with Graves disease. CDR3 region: CASSLGRSNSPLHF. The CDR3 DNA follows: TGTGCCAGCAGTTTGGGCAGATCTAATTCACCCCTCCACTTT.